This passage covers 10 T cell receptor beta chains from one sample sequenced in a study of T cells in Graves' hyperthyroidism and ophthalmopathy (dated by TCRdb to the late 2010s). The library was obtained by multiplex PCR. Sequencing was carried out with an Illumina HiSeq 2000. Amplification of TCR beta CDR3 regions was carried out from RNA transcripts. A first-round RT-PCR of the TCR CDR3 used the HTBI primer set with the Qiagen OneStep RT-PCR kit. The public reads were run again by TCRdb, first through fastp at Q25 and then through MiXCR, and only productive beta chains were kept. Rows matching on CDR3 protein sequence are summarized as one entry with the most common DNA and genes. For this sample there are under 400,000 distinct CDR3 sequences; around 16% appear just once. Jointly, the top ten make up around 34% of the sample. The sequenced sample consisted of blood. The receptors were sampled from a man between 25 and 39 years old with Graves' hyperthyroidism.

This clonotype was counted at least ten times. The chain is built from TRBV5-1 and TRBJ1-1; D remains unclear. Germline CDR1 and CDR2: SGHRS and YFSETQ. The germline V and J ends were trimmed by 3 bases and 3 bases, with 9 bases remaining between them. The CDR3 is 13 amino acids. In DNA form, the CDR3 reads TGCGCCAGCAGCTCACGAGGTGACACTGAAGCTTTCTTT. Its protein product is CASSSRGDTEAFF.

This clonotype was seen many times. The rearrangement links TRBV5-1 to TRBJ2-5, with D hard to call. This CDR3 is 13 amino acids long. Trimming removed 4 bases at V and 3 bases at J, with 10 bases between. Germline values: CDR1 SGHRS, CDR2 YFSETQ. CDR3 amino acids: CASSLGEEETQYF. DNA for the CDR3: TGCGCCAGCAGCCTCGGAGAGGAAGAGACCCAGTACTTC.

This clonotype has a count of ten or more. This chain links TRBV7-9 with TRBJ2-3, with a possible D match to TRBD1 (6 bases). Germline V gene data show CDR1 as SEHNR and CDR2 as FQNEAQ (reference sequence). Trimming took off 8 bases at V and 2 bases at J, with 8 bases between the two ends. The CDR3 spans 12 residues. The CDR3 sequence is CASGQLTDTQYF. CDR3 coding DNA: TGTGCCAGCGGACAGCTCACAGATACGCAGTATTTT.

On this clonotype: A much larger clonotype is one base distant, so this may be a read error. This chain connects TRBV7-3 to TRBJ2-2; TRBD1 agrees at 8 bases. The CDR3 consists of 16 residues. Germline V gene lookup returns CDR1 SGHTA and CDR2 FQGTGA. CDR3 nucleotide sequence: TGTGCCAGCAGCCAGCCGACAGGGGTTAGCACCGGGGGGCTGTTTTTT. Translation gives CASSQPTGVSTGGLFF.

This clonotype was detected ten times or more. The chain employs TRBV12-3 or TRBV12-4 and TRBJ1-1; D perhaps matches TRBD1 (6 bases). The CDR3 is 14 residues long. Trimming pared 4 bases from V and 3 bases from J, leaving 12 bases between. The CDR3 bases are TGTGCCAGCAGTTCTGTCGGGGGCTACACTGAAGCTTTCTTT. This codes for CASSSVGGYTEAFF.

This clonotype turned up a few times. CDR3 loop: CASSSPMGYAIYF. The CDR3 DNA reads as TGTGCCAGCAGCTCCCCCATGGGGTACGCCATATATTTT. This chain joins TRBV11-2 and TRBJ1-3; no definite D call. In germline, CDR1 is SGHAT, CDR2 FQNNGV. With 4 bases removed from V and 11 bases from J, the gap between germline ends came to 15 bases. There are 13 residues in the CDR3.

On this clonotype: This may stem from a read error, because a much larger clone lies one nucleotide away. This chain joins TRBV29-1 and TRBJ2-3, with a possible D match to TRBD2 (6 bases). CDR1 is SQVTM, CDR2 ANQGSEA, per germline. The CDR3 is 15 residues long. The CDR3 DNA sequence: TGCGGCGTTCTGGGCCCCCGGTCTAGCGAAGATACGCAGTATTTT. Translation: CGVLGPRSSEDTQYF.

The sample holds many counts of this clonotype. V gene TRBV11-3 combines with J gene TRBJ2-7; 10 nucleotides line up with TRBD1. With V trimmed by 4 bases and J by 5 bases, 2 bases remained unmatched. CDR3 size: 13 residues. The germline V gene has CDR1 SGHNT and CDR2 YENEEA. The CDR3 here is CASSSGQGNEQYF. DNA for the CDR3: TGTGCCAGCAGCTCGGGACAGGGGAACGAGCAGTACTTC.

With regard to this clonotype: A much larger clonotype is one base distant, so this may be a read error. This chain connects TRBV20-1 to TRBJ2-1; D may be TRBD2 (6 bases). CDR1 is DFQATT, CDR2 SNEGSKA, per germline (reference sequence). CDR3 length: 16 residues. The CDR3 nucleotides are TGCAGTGCTATGTCGACGGGAGACCGCTCCTACAATGAGCAGCTCTTC. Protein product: CSAMSTGDRSYNEQLF.

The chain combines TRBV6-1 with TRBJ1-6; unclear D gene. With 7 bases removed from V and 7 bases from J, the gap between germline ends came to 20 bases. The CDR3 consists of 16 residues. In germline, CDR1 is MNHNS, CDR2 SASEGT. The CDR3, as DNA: TGTGCCAGCACCCCAAATTGGGCGAGGGAGAATTCACCCCTCCACTTT. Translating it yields CASTPNWARENSPLHF.